Each of the 18 T cell receptor beta chains below was sequenced from the same sample in a study of T-cell reconstitution after alpha-beta-depleted transplantation in children. Using unique molecular identifiers, the investigators prepared the TCRbeta library. TCRdb redid the calling of the PCR reads with MiXCR, one entry per CDR3 protein. Altogether fewer than 550,000 distinct CDR3 sequences are present, roughly 10% being singletons, with the ten largest covering roughly 2%. The sequences come from PBMCs, collected before TCRalphabeta/CD19-depleted stem cell transplant. The receptor set was obtained from a child aged 2 to 15 with inherited bone marrow failure, due to receive a stem cell transplant.

There are many counts of this clonotype. This sequence joins TRBV5-1 and TRBJ2-2; D gene unclear. The germline V and J ends were trimmed by 0 bases and 6 bases, with 9 bases remaining between them. Germline CDR1 is SGHRS and CDR2 is YFSETQ. CDR3 length equals 14 residues. CDR3 in amino acids: CASSLGRAAGELFF. For the CDR3, the DNA is TGCGCCAGCAGCTTGGGAAGGGCGGCCGGGGAGCTGTTTTTT.

For this clonotype: A much larger clone is a single base away; this may be a read error. This chain joins TRBV7-2 and TRBJ1-6; D is uncertain. CDR3 length: 13 residues. The V gene's germline CDR1 is SGHTA and CDR2 FQGNSA. The ends were cut back, 3 bases at V and 10 bases at J, with 10 bases in the middle. CDR3 DNA sequence: TGTGCCAGCAGCTTGACCCTGGGGTCACCCCTCCACTTT. This gives the protein CASSLTLGSPLHF.

This clonotype was counted a few times. The genes are TRBV12-3 or TRBV12-4 and TRBJ2-7; 9 bases are a match to TRBD2. Germline trimming cut 3 bases from V and 3 bases from J; bases unmatched to any gene: 6. There are 15 residues in the CDR3. The CDR3 DNA follows: TGTGCCAGCAGTTTCGGGGGAGCGGGGGGCTACGAGCAGTACTTC. Translated: CASSFGGAGGYEQYF.

This clonotype was detected a few times. The V and J genes are TRBV20-1 and TRBJ1-5; 9 bases align to TRBD1. The CDR3 is 13 residues long. The junction had 6 bases not matched to a gene; V was cut back by 5 bases and J by 7 bases. The germline gives CDR1 DFQATT, CDR2 SNEGSKA (reference sequence). This chain's CDR3 is CSAHRGQAQPQHF. The CDR3 nucleotides are TGCAGTGCTCACAGGGGGCAAGCCCAGCCCCAGCATTTT.

This clonotype was seen at least ten times. CDR3 amino acids: CASSQVGQGGKIEAFF. The DNA of the CDR3 is TGCGCCAGCAGCCAAGTTGGGCAGGGGGGTAAAATTGAAGCTTTCTTT. The genes are TRBV4-1 and TRBJ1-1, with TRBD1 matching over 7 bases. In germline, CDR1 is MGHRA, CDR2 YSYEKL. This CDR3 has 16 amino acids. The ends lost 1 base at V and 7 bases at J; junction bases unmatched: 12.

This clonotype has ten or more counts. J is TRBJ2-1 and V is TRBV4-3; perhaps TRBD2 as D (5 bases). This CDR3 is 14 amino acids long. The V end was cut by 0 bases, the J end by 11 bases, with 14 bases between. Germline V gene sequence: CDR1 LGHNA, CDR2 YSLEER. The CDR3 sequence: CASSQDDGETKQFF. The CDR3 bases are TGCGCCAGCAGCCAAGATGACGGGGAGACAAAGCAGTTCTTC.

Many counts were recorded for this clonotype. The chain is built from TRBV3-1 and TRBJ2-2; D assignment may be TRBD1 or TRBD2 (6 bases each). The CDR3 has 15 amino acids. From germline, CDR1 is LGHDT and CDR2 YNNKEL (reference sequence). V lost 4 bases, J lost 6 bases, and 15 bases lay in between. The CDR3 reads CASSRGGGAAGELFF. The CDR3 DNA follows: TGTGCCAGCAGCCGAGGAGGGGGAGCCGCCGGGGAGCTGTTTTTT.

With respect to this clonotype: A much larger clone lies a single base off, so this may be a read error. The rearrangement uses TRBV28 and TRBJ2-3; D unresolved. Germline CDR1 is MDHEN and CDR2 is SYDVKM. V was cut by 5 bases and J by 2 bases, with 5 bases left in between. The CDR3 length is 12 residues. In nucleotides, the CDR3 is TGTGCCAGCAGTCTCCACACAGATACGCAGTATTTT. Its translation: CASSLHTDTQYF.

This clonotype was counted a few times. This chain uses TRBV6-5 with TRBJ2-3; no clear D gene. V lost 2 bases, J lost 8 bases, and 8 bases lay in between. This CDR3 spans 12 amino acids. Germline CDR1 and CDR2: MNHEY and SVGAGI. Written as DNA, the CDR3 is TGTGCCAGCAGTTACGCTGGTGGTACGCAGTATTTT. It specifies CASSYAGGTQYF.

Regarding this clonotype: A much larger clone lies one base from this, so it may be a read error. The rearrangement uses TRBV27 and TRBJ2-1; D call uncertain. The CDR3 length is 13 residues. Germline V gene lookup returns CDR1 MNHEY and CDR2 SMNVEV (reference sequence). Trimming took 3 bases from V and 4 from J, leaving 7 bases between them. As DNA, the CDR3 is TGTGCCAGCAGTTTCACAGAATACAATGAGCAGTTCTTC. The encoded protein is CASSFTEYNEQFF.

The sample holds many counts of this clonotype. The chain carries TRBV29-1 and TRBJ2-7, with D tentatively TRBD2 (5 bases). This CDR3 has 13 amino acids. Between the trimmed V and J ends, which lost 0 bases and 3 bases, there was a span of 9 bases. From germline, CDR1 is SQVTM and CDR2 ANQGSEA. The CDR3 here is CSVEDLGSYEQYF. DNA of the CDR3: TGCAGCGTTGAAGATCTTGGGAGCTACGAGCAGTACTTC.

The sample holds a few counts of this clonotype. V is TRBV20-1 and J is TRBJ2-7; 9 bases are shared with TRBD2. Germline CDR1 DFQATT, CDR2 SNEGSKA (reference sequence). V shed 0 bases and J 4 bases; nucleotides not matched to a gene: 10. The CDR3 extends over 16 amino acids. Here the CDR3 reads CSARDTASAGGYEQYF. In DNA form, the CDR3 reads TGCAGTGCTAGAGATACTGCCTCCGCGGGAGGGTACGAGCAGTACTTC.

With respect to this clonotype: The junction shows a germline mismatch at one end, possibly a read error. The V call is TRBV12-3 or TRBV12-4, the J call TRBJ2-6; D is perhaps TRBD2 (6 bases). This CDR3 comprises 19 residues. CDR3 coding DNA: TGTGCCAGCTGTTTAGGAGGGCTTGGGGTCTCACGGGTGGCCAACGTCCTGACTTTC. This translates into CASCLGGLGVSRVANVLTF.

This clonotype was detected ten times or more. V is TRBV5-1 and J is TRBJ1-3, with D maybe TRBD1 (6 bases). This CDR3 has 15 residues. CDR1 is SGHRS, CDR2 YFSETQ, per germline. Trimming took 4 bases from V and 0 from J, leaving 11 bases between them. The CDR3 region is CASSPDSFSGNTIYF. The CDR3 coding sequence is TGCGCCAGCAGCCCGGACAGTTTCTCTGGAAACACCATATATTTT.

The chain combines TRBV5-4 with TRBJ2-7; TRBD2 agrees at 10 bases. CDR3 size: 14 residues. Looked up from germline, CDR1 is SGHNT and CDR2 is YYREEE (reference sequence). V lost 3 bases, J lost 6 bases, and 6 bases stayed unmatched. The CDR3 spells CASSSGLAIGEQYF. The CDR3 DNA reads as TGTGCCAGCAGCTCGGGACTAGCGATCGGCGAGCAGTACTTC. The complete variable domain, with remaining parts taken from reference TRBV5-4 and TRBJ2-7, reads ETGVTQSPTHLIKTRGQQVTLRCSSQSGHNTVSWYQQALGQGPQFIFQYYREEENGRGNFPPRFSGLQFPNYSSELNVNALELDDSALYLCASSSGLAIGEQYFGPGTRLTVT.

The chain employs TRBV10-3 and TRBJ2-3, with TRBD2 matching 8 bases. The CDR3 length is 14 residues. J lost 8 bases, V lost 10 bases, and 14 bases had no gene match. Germline V gene sequence: CDR1 ENHRY, CDR2 SYGVKD. CDR3 in DNA: TGTGCCACCCAGGACAGCGGGAGAGCCGGTACGCAGTATTTT. Its protein is CATQDSGRAGTQYF.

The genes are TRBV3-1 and TRBJ2-5; possible D gene TRBD1, 5 bases. From germline, CDR1 is LGHDT and CDR2 YNNKEL (reference sequence). This CDR3 contains 13 residues. V lost 6 bases to trimming and J lost 0 bases, with 8 bases between them. CDR3 protein: CASSRQNQETQYF. DNA for the CDR3: TGTGCCAGCAGTCGACAGAACCAAGAGACCCAGTACTTC.

This clonotype was detected ten times or more. The rearrangement joins TRBV5-6 to TRBJ2-1; D possibly uses TRBD1 or TRBD2 (6 bases each). Trimming left V 1 base short and J 9 bases short, with 11 bases between. This CDR3 region has 13 residues. Germline lookup yields CDR1 SGHDT and CDR2 YYEEEE. CDR3 region: CASSLRGGGEQFF. The CDR3 region has the DNA TGTGCCAGCAGCTTGAGAGGGGGAGGTGAGCAGTTCTTC. Supplemented by reference TRBV5-6 and TRBJ2-1, the full variable domain reads DAGVTQSPTHLIKTRGQQVTLRCSPKSGHDTVSWYQQALGQGPQFIFQYYEEEERQRGNFPDRFSGHQFPNYSSELNVNALLLGDSALYLCASSLRGGGEQFFGPGTRLTVL.